This T cell receptor beta chain came from a study of Tregs in tolerant kidney transplant recipients. General study results and limits: This study did not directly address biological reproducibility. Activated donor B cell expansion appeared to reveal the most relevant donor-specific TCRbeta repertoire. The small number of patients limits these findings pending further validation.

Regarding this clone: Its specificity is not known.

There are 12 residues in the CDR3. Germline V lookup: CDR1 SGDLS, CDR2 YYNGEE. Trimming left V 3 bases short and J 5 bases short, with 8 bases between. Assay used: immunoSEQ multiplex PCR; TCRdb lists only in-frame clones, some missing. The sample shows about 240,000 clones, about 86% of them seen only once. Unstimulated regulatory T cells (CD4+CD25+CD127-), CD4+CD25- non-regulatory cells, CD4 and CD8 cells were FACS-sorted from thawed PBMCs. Sequenced sample: CD4+ T cells from blood. The gene calls are TRBV9 and TRBJ1-1, with unresolved D. This clonotype was obtained from a human donor in good health. CDR3 region: CASSGPGTEAFF. The CDR3 region has the DNA TGTGCCAGCAGCGGCCCGGGTACTGAAGCTTTCTTT.